This TCR beta chain was identified in a study of OX40 agonist ivuxolimab in advanced cancers. The length of the CDR3 is 13 residues. V was clipped by 4 bases and J by 5 bases, with 12 bases between them. Germline-derived CDR1 and CDR2 are MDHEN and SYDVKM. Libraries were prepared by immunoSEQ multiplex PCR; TCRdb keeps only in-frame clonotypes and omits some of them. Altogether about 58,000 clones are present, roughly 80% being singletons, with the ten largest covering approximately 2.8%. Material: CD4+ or CD8+ T cells sorted from blood, obtained in a trial of the OX40 agonist ivuxolimab. The TCR comes from an adult with an advanced solid tumor such as melanoma, head and neck, liver or kidney cancer. This chain links TRBV28 with TRBJ2-7; tentatively, D is TRBD1 (5 bases). As DNA, the CDR3 is TGTGCCAGCAGTTGGACAAGTGGCCACGAGCAGTACTTC. Its protein product is CASSWTSGHEQYF. The variable domain in full, completed from reference TRBV28 and TRBJ2-7, reads DVKVTQSSRYLVKRTGEKVFLECVQDMDHENMFWYRQDPGLGLRLIYFSYDVKMKEKGDIPEGYSVSREKKERFSLILESASTNQTSMYLCASSWTSGHEQYFGPGTRLTVT.